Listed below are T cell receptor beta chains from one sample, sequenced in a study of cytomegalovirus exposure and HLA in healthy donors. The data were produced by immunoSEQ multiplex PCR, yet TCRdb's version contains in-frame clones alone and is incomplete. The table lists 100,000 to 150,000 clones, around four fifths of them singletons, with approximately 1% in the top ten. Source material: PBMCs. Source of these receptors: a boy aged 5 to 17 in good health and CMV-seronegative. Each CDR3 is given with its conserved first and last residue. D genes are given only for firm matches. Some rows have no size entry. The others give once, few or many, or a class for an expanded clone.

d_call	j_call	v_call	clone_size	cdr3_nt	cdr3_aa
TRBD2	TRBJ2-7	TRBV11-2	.	TGTGCCAGCAGCCCCCCCACGCGGGAGGCCTACGAGCAGTACTTC	CASSPPTREAYEQYF
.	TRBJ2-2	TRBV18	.	TGTGCCAGCTCACCACTTAGCGTCAACACCGGGGAGCTGTTTTTT	CASSPLSVNTGELFF
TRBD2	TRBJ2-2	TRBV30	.	TGTGCCTGGAGCCGACGACTCCCTGTTCCGGGGGGGTCCGGGGAGCTGTTTTTT	CAWSRRLPVPGGSGELFF
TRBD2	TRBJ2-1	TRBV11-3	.	TGTGCCAGCAGCTTTAGCGGGGGTAGTCAGTTCTTC	CASSFSGGSQFF
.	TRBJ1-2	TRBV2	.	TGTGCCAGCAGTGGACGGACTTTCTATGGCTACACCTTC	CASSGRTFYGYTF
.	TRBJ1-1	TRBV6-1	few	TGTGCCAGCAGCTCGGGGAGGAACACTGAAGCTTTCTTT	CASSSGRNTEAFF
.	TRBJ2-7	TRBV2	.	TGTGCCAGCAAGCTCCGAGCCGATCACGAGCAGTACTTC	CASKLRADHEQYF
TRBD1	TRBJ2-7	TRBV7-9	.	TGTGCCAGCAGCCCCTGGACAGGGCGCAAGCTTTACGAGCAGTACTTC	CASSPWTGRKLYEQYF
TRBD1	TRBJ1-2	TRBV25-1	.	TGTGCCAGCAGTGAACCGGGACAGGGGGGGGACTATGGCTACACCTTC	CASSEPGQGGDYGYTF
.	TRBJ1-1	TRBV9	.	TGTGCCAGCAGCGGGTCCGACAGGAACACTGAAGCTTTCTTT	CASSGSDRNTEAFF
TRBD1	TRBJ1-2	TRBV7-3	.	TGTGCCAGCAGAACAGGGGATGGCTACACCTTC	CASRTGDGYTF
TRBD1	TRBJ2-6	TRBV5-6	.	TGTGCCAGCAGTCCGGTGGACAGGGGTCTATCTGGGGCCAACGTCCTGACTTTC	CASSPVDRGLSGANVLTF
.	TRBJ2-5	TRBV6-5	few	TGTGCCAGCAGTTACGGGGGCCCCGGGCAAGAGACCCAGTACTTC	CASSYGGPGQETQYF
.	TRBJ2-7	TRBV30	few	TGTGCCTGGAGGTTGGCTCCCCGAATGGAGCAGTACTTC	CAWRLAPRMEQYF
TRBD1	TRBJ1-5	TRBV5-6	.	TGTGCCAGCAGCTCGACAGGGGTACAGCCCCAGCATTTT	CASSSTGVQPQHF
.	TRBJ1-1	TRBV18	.	TGTGCCAGCTCAACAGGTTCGAACACTGAAGCTTTCTTT	CASSTGSNTEAFF
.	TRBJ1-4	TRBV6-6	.	TGTGCCAGCAGTTCCGCGGGAGCCACTAATGAAAAACTGTTTTTT	CASSSAGATNEKLFF
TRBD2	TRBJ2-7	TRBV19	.	TGTGCCAGTAGTACAATTGGGACTAGCGGGAGGATTGGGGAGCAGTACTTC	CASSTIGTSGRIGEQYF
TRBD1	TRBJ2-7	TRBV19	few	TGTGCCAGTAGTAACCAGGGGGTTTCCTACGAGCAGTACTTC	CASSNQGVSYEQYF
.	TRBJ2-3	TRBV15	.	TGTGCCACCAGCCACGCCAGCAGCACAGGTACGCAGTATTTT	CATSHASSTGTQYF
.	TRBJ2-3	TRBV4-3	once	TGCGCCAGCAGCCAAGGGGCCAGCACAGATACGCAGTATTTT	CASSQGASTDTQYF
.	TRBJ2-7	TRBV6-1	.	TGTGCCACCATTCTTGCGCCCAGGGGGGCCCACGAGCAGTACTTC	CATILAPRGAHEQYF
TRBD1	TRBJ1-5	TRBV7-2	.	TGTGCCAGCAGCCTGGACAGGGATCAGCCCCAGCATTTT	CASSLDRDQPQHF
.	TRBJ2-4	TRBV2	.	TGTGCCAGCAGTGAATCTAGGCCCATTCAGTACTTC	CASSESRPIQYF
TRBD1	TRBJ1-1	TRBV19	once	TGTGCCAGTAGCTTAGGACAGGGTGTAATTGCCACTGAAGCTTTCTTT	CASSLGQGVIATEAFF
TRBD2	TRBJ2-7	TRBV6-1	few	TGTGCCAGCAGTGAAGCGCACACTAGCGTAACCTACGAGCAGTACTTC	CASSEAHTSVTYEQYF
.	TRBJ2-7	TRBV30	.	TGTGCCTGGAGGGGGGACTCCGGCTACGAGCAGTACTTC	CAWRGDSGYEQYF
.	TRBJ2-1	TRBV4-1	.	TGCGCCAGCAGCCAAGAACAGTATCGGGGGATTCTCCAGTTCTTC	CASSQEQYRGILQFF
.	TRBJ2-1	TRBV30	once	TGTGCCTGGAGTGTACGGGGGTCCCTCAACTACAATGAGCAGTTCTTC	CAWSVRGSLNYNEQFF
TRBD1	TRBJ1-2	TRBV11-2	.	TGTGCCAGCAGCCCGCGGGACAGGCACGGCTATGGCTACACCTTC	CASSPRDRHGYGYTF
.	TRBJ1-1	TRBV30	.	TGTGCCTCTCTGTCTGGAGGGACTGAAGCTTTCTTT	CASLSGGTEAFF
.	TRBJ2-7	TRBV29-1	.	TGCAGCGTAGACGTCCGCGGCTACGAGCAGTACTTC	CSVDVRGYEQYF
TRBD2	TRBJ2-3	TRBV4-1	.	TGCGCCAGCAGCCAAGACGGGAGGGGCACAGATACGCAGTATTTT	CASSQDGRGTDTQYF
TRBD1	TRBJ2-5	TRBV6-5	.	TGTGCCAGCAGTTCCCTCGGGACAGGGGTGGAGACCCAGTACTTC	CASSSLGTGVETQYF
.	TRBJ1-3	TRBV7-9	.	TGTGCCAGCAGCTCAACGGGGGGGGAATCAGGAAACACCATATATTTT	CASSSTGGESGNTIYF
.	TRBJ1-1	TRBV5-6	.	TGTGCCAGCAGCTCGACGTTGACAGCCTTGAACACTGAAGCTTTCTTT	CASSSTLTALNTEAFF
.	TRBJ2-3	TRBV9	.	TGTGCCAGCAGCGTAGGGACTGGCACAGATACGCAGTATTTT	CASSVGTGTDTQYF
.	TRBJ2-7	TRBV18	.	TGTGCCAGCTCACCGACGGGGGATCGCTACGAGCAGTACTTC	CASSPTGDRYEQYF
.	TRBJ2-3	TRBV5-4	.	TGTGCCAGCAGCTTGGCGGGAGCTGGCACAGATACGCAGTATTTT	CASSLAGAGTDTQYF
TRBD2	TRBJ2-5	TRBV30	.	TGTGCCTGGAGTGTAGCGGGGGAGACCCAGTACTTC	CAWSVAGETQYF
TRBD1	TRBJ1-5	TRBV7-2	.	TGTGCCAGCAGCTTAGTACAGGGGCTAGATCAGCCCCAGCATTTT	CASSLVQGLDQPQHF
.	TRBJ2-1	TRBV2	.	TGTGCCAGCAGAAGACGGACAAGCCCTACACCCGACAATGAGCAGTTCTTC	CASRRRTSPTPDNEQFF
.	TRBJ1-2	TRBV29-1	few	TGCAGCGTTGCCCACAGGGTTCATGGCTACACCTTC	CSVAHRVHGYTF
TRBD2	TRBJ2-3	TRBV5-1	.	TGCGCCAGCAGCTTGGCCGGGCTAGCGGGGGATACGCAGTATTTT	CASSLAGLAGDTQYF
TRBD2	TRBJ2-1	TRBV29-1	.	TGCAGCGTTACCCCATGGGCGGGAGTAGAGTACAATGAGCAGTTCTTC	CSVTPWAGVEYNEQFF
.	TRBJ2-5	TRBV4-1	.	TGCGCCAGCAGCCAAGGGATACAGGGTGGGGAGACCCAGTACTTC	CASSQGIQGGETQYF
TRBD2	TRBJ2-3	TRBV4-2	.	TGTGCCAGCAGCCAAGTCCGGGGGGGGTTAGATACGCAGTATTTT	CASSQVRGGLDTQYF
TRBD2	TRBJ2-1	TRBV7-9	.	TGTGCCAGCAGTTCCCCGGGACTAGCTACCTACAATGAGCAGTTCTTC	CASSSPGLATYNEQFF
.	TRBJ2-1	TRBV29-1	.	TGCAGCGTTGAAGAGGCAGGGGAAAATGAGCAGTTCTTC	CSVEEAGENEQFF
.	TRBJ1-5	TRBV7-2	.	TGTGCCAGCAGCGCAGAGGCGGGACGGCAGCCCCAGCATTTT	CASSAEAGRQPQHF
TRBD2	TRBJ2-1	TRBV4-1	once	TGCGCCAGCAGCCGCGAACTAGCGAGCGATGAGCAGTTCTTC	CASSRELASDEQFF
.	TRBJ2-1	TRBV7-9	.	TGTGCCAGCGACCCTTATGTGCAGGGGACCTACAATGAGCAGTTCTTC	CASDPYVQGTYNEQFF
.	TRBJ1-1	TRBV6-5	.	TGTGCCAGCAGTTACTCCGACAGGTATGGAACTGAAGCTTTCTTT	CASSYSDRYGTEAFF